This T cell receptor beta chain was sequenced in a study of regulatory T cells in long-lasting Graves disease. The sample's time point: persistent/refractory GD, antithyroid drugs over 5 years with positive TRAb. Preparation of the TCR library used RNA extracted from PBMCs. Construction of the TCR beta libraries employed iRepertoire HTBI primers in conjunction with Arm-PCR of CDR3 regions. TCRdb reprocessed the multiplex PCR reads via MiXCR and lists one record per CDR3 protein. The sample lists 400,000 to 500,000 distinct CDR3 sequences, 20% to 25% seen once, with over 6% in the top ten. The CDR3 spans 14 residues. Germline V lookup: CDR1 MNHEY, CDR2 SVGEGT. V gave up 0 bases and J gave up 7 bases; unmatched junction bases: 5. A note on this clonotype: Its antigen is currently unknown.

Study findings and constraints: Repertoires from persistent disease leaned toward TRBV28, TRBJ1-2 and TRBJ2-5.

The clonotype comes from a female donor with Graves disease. The sequences come from peripheral blood mononuclear cells (PBMCs), collected when the disease was refractory, from a patient treated with antithyroid drugs. This chain uses TRBV6-2 or TRBV6-3 with TRBJ2-7, with 8 bases matching TRBD2. The CDR3 spells CASSYSSGGREQYF. As DNA, the CDR3 is TGTGCCAGCAGTTACTCCTCGGGAGGGAGGGAGCAGTACTTC.